The 25 T cell receptor beta chains in this list originate from one sample, sequenced in a study of shared clonotypes between healthy human individuals. Some clones are missing from TCRdb's copy, which holds only in-frame ones; the method was immunoSEQ multiplex PCR. The table lists roughly 2.2 million clones, around 92% of them singletons. Input material: naive CD4+ T cells from PBMCs. Subset here: CD45RA+ positively selected. Receptors originate from a man younger than 30 in good health. Some clones in this sample may be carry-over from other donors' samples.

About this clone: The same CDR3 can be traced to other DNA sequences in this sample. The J gene is TRBJ2-7, the V gene TRBV5-1; no clear D. The CDR3 is made up of 13 amino acids. The V end was cut by 4 bases, the J end by 3 bases, with 11 bases between. Germline loops: CDR1 SGHRS, CDR2 YFSETQ. The CDR3 reads CASSPSGGYEQYF. The CDR3 bases are TGCGCCAGCAGCCCCTCCGGCGGCTACGAGCAGTACTTC.

The chain joins TRBV11-3 to TRBJ2-7; no clear D gene. The CDR3 consists of 12 residues. Germline CDR1 and CDR2: SGHNT and YENEEA. Trimming pared 0 bases from V and 5 bases from J, leaving 5 bases between. This CDR3 reads CASSLEVDEQYF. The CDR3 DNA sequence: TGTGCCAGCAGCTTAGAAGTAGACGAGCAGTACTTC.

V is TRBV6-6 and J is TRBJ2-2, with D perhaps matching TRBD2 (5 bases). Germline values: CDR1 MNHNY, CDR2 SVGAGI (reference sequence). Trimming took 6 bases from V and 1 from J, leaving 12 bases between them. This CDR3 is 15 amino acids long. CDR3: CASSQLGRNTGELFF. The CDR3 bases are TGTGCCAGCAGCCAACTAGGGCGGAACACCGGGGAGCTGTTTTTT.

The V gene is TRBV4-1, the J gene TRBJ1-5; D gene ambiguous. The V end was cut by 1 base, the J end by 2 bases, with 12 bases between. The CDR3 sequence is 16 residues long. Germline V gives CDR1 MGHRA, CDR2 YSYEKL. CDR3 in DNA: TGCGCCAGCAGCCAAGTCCTTAGGGCGGGCAATCAGCCCCAGCATTTT. Protein: CASSQVLRAGNQPQHF.

The gene calls are TRBV7-7 and TRBJ2-7; TRBD2 is a possible D gene (6 bases). CDR3 length: 13 amino acids. With 3 bases removed from V and 5 bases from J, the gap between germline ends came to 11 bases. CDR1 and CDR2 (germline): SSHAT, FNYEAQ (reference sequence). This chain's CDR3 is CASSLGGSDEQYF. The CDR3 DNA follows: TGTGCCAGCAGCTTGGGAGGTAGCGACGAGCAGTACTTC.

The chain uses TRBV30 and TRBJ2-5; D is perhaps TRBD1 (6 bases). V lost 2 bases to trimming and J lost 5 bases, with 15 bases between them. CDR3 size: 14 residues. Germline-derived CDR1 and CDR2 are GTSNPN and SVGIG (reference sequence). The CDR3 DNA is TGTGCCTGGAGTTTCAGGGGCGGCGTGGAGACCCAGTACTTC. It codes for CAWSFRGGVETQYF.

This clone has only one observation. This specimen includes other DNA sequences encoding the same CDR3. This chain links TRBV27 with TRBJ2-7; D perhaps matches TRBD2 (5 bases). The CDR3 loop spans 14 amino acids. V was clipped by 3 bases and J by 1 base, with 10 bases between them. Germline V gives CDR1 MNHEY, CDR2 SMNVEV (reference sequence). The CDR3, as DNA: TGTGCCAGCAGTTTCCTTAGAGGGTCCTACGAGCAGTACTTC. Translation gives CASSFLRGSYEQYF.

V and J are TRBV7-6 and TRBJ2-7; 9 nucleotides line up with TRBD1. The germline gives CDR1 SGHVS, CDR2 FNYEAQ. The CDR3 runs 15 residues. Trimming at V came to 5 bases and at J to 2 bases, leaving 7 bases not matched to a gene. The CDR3 DNA sequence: TGTGCCAGCAGCCAACAGGGGGCGATGACCTACGAGCAGTACTTC. This translates into CASSQQGAMTYEQYF.

This clone was detected once. This chain joins TRBV10-1 and TRBJ1-1; D gene unclear. CDR1 WNHNN and CDR2 SYGVQD come from the germline V gene (reference sequence). The CDR3 consists of 14 residues. Between the trimmed V and J ends, which lost 6 bases and 2 bases, there was a span of 13 bases. CDR3 residues: CASSSSLSNTEAFF. The CDR3 nucleotides read TGCGCCAGCAGCTCCTCCCTGAGTAACACTGAAGCTTTCTTT.

V is TRBV7-3 and J is TRBJ2-1; either TRBD1 or TRBD2 may supply D (5 bases each). V lost 0 bases to trimming and J lost 3 bases, with 12 bases between them. The CDR3 has 16 residues. Looked up from germline, CDR1 is SGHTA and CDR2 is FQGTGA. CDR3 region: CASSLTGTSLYNEQFF. The CDR3 coding sequence is TGTGCCAGCAGCTTAACGGGGACCTCCCTCTACAATGAGCAGTTCTTC.

The rearrangement uses TRBV28 and TRBJ2-3; perhaps D is TRBD1 or TRBD2 (5 bases each). The V end lost 9 bases, the J end lost 3 bases, and 19 bases lay between the germline ends. Germline V gene sequence: CDR1 MDHEN, CDR2 SYDVKM. CDR3 length equals 15 residues. This chain's CDR3 is CASCSGTLKTDTQYF. DNA of the CDR3: TGTGCCAGTTGTTCCGGGACCCTTAAGACAGATACGCAGTATTTT. The full variable domain, in which reference TRBV28 and TRBJ2-3 provide the parts outside the CDR3, is DVKVTQSSRYLVKRTGEKVFLECVQDMDHENMFWYRQDPGLGLRLIYFSYDVKMKEKGDIPEGYSVSREKKERFSLILESASTNQTSMYLCASCSGTLKTDTQYFGPGTRLTVL.

This clone was detected once. The chain recombines TRBV5-1 with TRBJ2-1; 9 bases are shared with TRBD2. This CDR3 region has 16 residues. Germline values: CDR1 SGHRS, CDR2 YFSETQ. V dropped 0 bases and J dropped 4; count of bases not matched to a gene: 5. The CDR3 DNA sequence: TGCGCCAGCAGCTTGGCTAGCGGGAATTCTTACAATGAGCAGTTCTTC. Translating gives CASSLASGNSYNEQFF.

Notes on this clone: This specimen includes other DNA sequences encoding the same CDR3. The chain carries TRBV30 and TRBJ1-2; the D gene is possibly TRBD1 (6 bases). V lost 3 bases and J lost 4, with 9 bases in between. The CDR3 is 12 amino acids. The germline V gene encodes CDR1 GTSNPN and CDR2 SVGIG (reference sequence). The CDR3 here is CAWSDRSYGYTF. The CDR3 region has the DNA TGTGCCTGGAGCGACAGGAGCTATGGCTACACCTTC. The whole variable domain, remainder taken from reference TRBV30 and TRBJ1-2, is SQTIHQWPATLVQPVGSPLSLECTVEGTSNPNLYWYRQAAGRGLQLLFYSVGIGQISSEVPQNLSASRPQDRQFILSSKKLLLSDSGFYLCAWSDRSYGYTFGSGTRLTVV.

The chain carries TRBV11-2 and TRBJ2-5, with no clear D. V dropped 7 bases and J dropped 5 bases, with 11 bases sitting between them. The germline CDR1 and CDR2 sequences are SGHAT and FQNNGV. There are 12 residues in the CDR3. The CDR3 protein is CASNLGGETQYF. CDR3 sequence (DNA): TGTGCCAGCAATCTGGGTGGGGAGACCCAGTACTTC.

The chain links TRBV19 to TRBJ2-2; D gene ambiguous. CDR1 and CDR2 from the germline V gene are LNHDA and SQIVND (reference sequence). The CDR3 sequence is 16 residues long. With 5 bases removed from V and 1 base from J, the gap between germline ends came to 14 bases. The CDR3: CASSPPPLGNTGELFF. CDR3 nucleotide sequence: TGTGCCAGTAGTCCCCCGCCGTTGGGGAACACCGGGGAGCTGTTTTTT. The full variable domain, in which reference TRBV19 and TRBJ2-2 provide the parts outside the CDR3, is DGGITQSPKYLFRKEGQNVTLSCEQNLNHDAMYWYRQDPGQGLRLIYYSQIVNDFQKGDIAEGYSVSREKKESFPLTVTSAQKNPTAFYLCASSPPPLGNTGELFFGEGSRLTVL.

CDR3 in DNA: TGTGCCAGCAGCTCCCCCCGGGCAGGGAGAGCCCCCTACTATGGCTACACCTTC. Protein product: CASSSPRAGRAPYYGYTF. The chain has TRBV7-3 and TRBJ1-2, with D tentatively TRBD1 (5 bases). CDR1 is SGHTA and CDR2 is FQGTGA in the germline V gene. Trimming left V 4 bases short and J 3 bases short, with 24 bases between. The CDR3 loop spans 18 amino acids. Looking up the rest from reference TRBV7-3 and TRBJ1-2 gives the full variable domain: GAGVSQTPSNKVTEKGKYVELRCDPISGHTALYWYRQSLGQGPEFLIYFQGTGAADDSGLPNDRFFAVRPEGSVSTLKIQRTERGDSAVYLCASSSPRAGRAPYYGYTFGSGTRLTVV.

V and J are TRBV20-1 and TRBJ1-2; no reliable D call. Trimming shortened V by 6 bases and J by 8 bases, and 13 bases separated the two germline ends. The CDR3 totals 11 residues. In germline, CDR1 is DFQATT, CDR2 SNEGSKA (reference sequence). The CDR3 nucleotides are TGCAGTGCATACCATGTCGGGGGCTACACCTTC. Its protein product is CSAYHVGGYTF.

Comments on this clone: Additional DNA sequences in this sample encode the identical CDR3. The chain recombines TRBV5-6 with TRBJ1-3; D gene unclear. This CDR3 is built from 15 residues. Germline CDR1 and CDR2: SGHDT and YYEEEE. V shed 0 bases and J shed 0 bases, with 7 bases lying between them. CDR3 amino acids: CASSLVGSSGNTIYF. CDR3 bases: TGTGCCAGCAGCTTGGTGGGCAGCTCTGGAAACACCATATATTTT.

The J gene is TRBJ2-2, the V gene TRBV11-3, with D uncertain. CDR3 size: 14 residues. V was trimmed by 1 base and J by 1 base, leaving 4 bases between them. Germline CDR1 SGHNT, CDR2 YENEEA. CDR3 nucleotides: TGTGCCAGCAGCTTAGGACAGAACACCGGGGAGCTGTTTTTT. This sequence encodes CASSLGQNTGELFF.

CDR3 nucleotides: TGTGCCTGGAGTGTTCCCTGGAACATTCAGTACTTC. This sequence encodes CAWSVPWNIQYF. The chain combines TRBV30 with TRBJ2-4; D remains ambiguous. The CDR3 is made up of 12 amino acids. The germline V gene encodes CDR1 GTSNPN and CDR2 SVGIG (reference sequence). The V gene lost 0 bases and the J gene lost 7 bases, with 7 bases spanning the gap.

The J gene is TRBJ1-1, the V gene TRBV4-3; D is uncertain. V shed 2 bases and J shed 0 bases, with 10 bases lying between them. Per the germline V gene, CDR1 is LGHNA and CDR2 is YSLEER. The CDR3 is 15 residues long. CDR3 bases: TGCGCCAGCAGCCAACGGACGGCCATGAACACTGAAGCTTTCTTT. The encoded protein is CASSQRTAMNTEAFF.

The CDR3 protein is CASSVSGAGTGELFF. DNA of the CDR3: TGTGCCAGCAGCGTAAGCGGGGCGGGCACCGGGGAGCTGTTTTTT. The chain joins TRBV9 to TRBJ2-2, with 7 bases aligning to TRBD2. V was clipped by 1 base and J by 4 bases; unmatched bases: 4. Germline loops: CDR1 SGDLS, CDR2 YYNGEE. The CDR3 is made up of 15 amino acids.

The V and J genes are TRBV6-5 and TRBJ2-5; D might be TRBD2 (6 bases). Germline V gives CDR1 MNHEY, CDR2 SVGAGI. V was cut by 0 bases and J by 5 bases, with 16 bases left in between. The CDR3 is made up of 16 amino acids. DNA for the CDR3: TGTGCCAGCAGTTACTCGTTTGGAACCCGGGGGGAGACCCAGTACTTC. Residues: CASSYSFGTRGETQYF.

The gene calls are TRBV6-5 and TRBJ2-7; D perhaps matches TRBD2 (5 bases). Trimming pared 0 bases from V and 3 bases from J, leaving 12 bases between. The germline CDR1 and CDR2 sequences are MNHEY and SVGAGI. This CDR3 is 15 amino acids long. The CDR3, as DNA: TGTGCCAGCAGTTACTCTCAGCGGCTTAACTACGAGCAGTACTTC. This encodes CASSYSQRLNYEQYF.

V gene TRBV7-8 combines with J gene TRBJ2-1; 8 bases fit TRBD2. The CDR3 length is 13 residues. In germline, CDR1 is SGHVS, CDR2 FQNEAQ. Unmatched junction bases numbered 6, after V lost 5 bases and J lost 9 bases. This CDR3 is CASSPIAGTEQFF. CDR3 nucleotides: TGTGCCAGCAGCCCAATAGCGGGGACTGAGCAGTTCTTC. Based on the CDR3 plus reference TRBV7-8 and TRBJ2-1, the full variable domain is GAGVSQSPRYKVAKRGQDVALRCDPISGHVSLFWYQQALGQGPEFLTYFQNEAQLDKSGLPSDRFFAERPEGSVSTLKIQRTQQEDSAVYLCASSPIAGTEQFFGPGTRLTVL.